Each of the 28 T cell receptor delta chains below was sequenced from the same sample in a study of gamma delta lymphoproliferative disorders and STAT genes. TCRdb reapplied CATT to the multiplex PCR reads. Altogether fewer than 3,500 delta-chain clones are present, around 1.2% being singletons, with the ten largest covering 20%. The receptor sequences were amplified from genomic DNA of peripheral blood mononuclear cells. Specimen: blood. The receptors were sampled from a human donor in good health.

To note about this clone: This sequence is one base from a far larger clone and is likely a read error. Additional DNA sequences in this sample encode the identical CDR3. The V and J genes are TRDV3 and TRDJ1; D not certain. Germline-derived CDR1 and CDR2 are TVYSNPD and GDNSRS (reference sequence). The CDR3 has 14 residues. CDR3 DNA sequence: TGCGCCTTTTACCACGGCGGGCTCACCGATAAACTCATCTTT. Its translation: CAFYHGGLTDKLIF.

This clone was picked up many times. Given a far larger clone just one base away, this is likely a sequencing read error. At the DNA level, this CDR3 is encoded by other sequences in the same sample as well. This sequence joins TRDV2 and TRDJ1; TRDD3 matches 13 bases. V shed 7 bases, J shed 4 bases, and the junction held 14 bases outside the gene matches. This CDR3 spans 17 amino acids. Germline V CDR1 and CDR2: GEAIGNYY, EKD. CDR3 coding DNA: TGTGCCTGCGACCCTGTACTGGGGGATACGCGCCGCGATAAACTCATCTTT. The encoded protein is CACDPVLGDTRRDKLIF.

In its sample, this clone was seen many times. The likely explanation is a read error, given a far larger clone one base away. The same CDR3 can be traced to other DNA sequences in this sample. The chain couples TRDV2 to TRDJ1; TRDD3 is a possible D gene (6 bases). Trimming removed 1 base from V and 4 bases from J, with 15 bases in between. Germline loops: CDR1 GEAIGNYY, CDR2 EKD. This CDR3 region has 15 residues. The CDR3 nucleotides are TGTGCCTGTGACACACTGGGAGACCGACACGATAAACTCATCTTT. Amino acids: CACDTLGDRHDKLIF.

Only a few counts were recorded for this clone. A far larger clone differs by one base, so this is likely a read error. The identical CDR3 is also encoded by other nucleotide sequences in the sample. The chain joins TRDV3 to TRDJ1; D assignment may be TRDD2 or TRDD3 (5 bases each). The V end was cut by 0 bases, the J end by 5 bases, with 16 bases between. Germline V lookup: CDR1 TVYSNPD, CDR2 GDNSRS (reference sequence). The CDR3 sequence is 14 residues long. The chain's CDR3 is CAFRFLRWGDKLIF. As DNA, the CDR3 is TGTGCCTTTAGGTTCCTCCGATGGGGAGATAAACTCATCTTT.

In the case of this clone: Given a far larger clone just one base away, this is likely a sequencing read error. At the DNA level, this CDR3 is encoded by other sequences in the same sample as well. The chain joins TRDV2 to TRDJ1; 8 bases are a match to TRDD3. CDR1 is GEAIGNYY, CDR2 EKD, per germline. This CDR3 region has 18 residues. CDR3 in amino acids: CACDTLSGGGLYTDKLIF. The DNA of the CDR3 is TGTGCCTGCGACACCTTATCTGGGGGAGGGCTATACACCGATAAACTCATCTTT.

This clone appeared a few times. TCRdb assigns this DNA the protein of a much larger clone, which departs from its translation at residue 4; this likely reflects a read error, and the protein shown comes from translating the DNA. The gene calls are TRDV2 and TRDJ1; 12 bases are a match to TRDD3. Germline values: CDR1 GEAIGNYY, CDR2 EKD. Trimming at V came to 6 bases and at J to 1 base, leaving 14 bases not matched to a gene. The CDR3 runs 18 residues. This CDR3 reads CACNALLGDTGGTDKLIF. In DNA, the CDR3 is TGTGCCTGTAACGCTTTACTGGGGGATACAGGGGGCACCGATAAACTCATCTTT.

In the case of this clone: The protein TCRdb gives is from a much larger clone and does not agree with this DNA's translation at residue 9, likely a read error; the protein shown here comes from the DNA. The chain carries TRDV2 and TRDJ1; 7 nucleotides agree with TRDD3. V dropped 2 bases and J dropped 0; count of bases not matched to a gene: 8. The CDR3 runs to 16 residues. Germline-derived CDR1 and CDR2 are GEAIGNYY and EKD. The CDR3 region has the DNA TGTGCCTGTGACAACCTACTGGGGAAGTACACCGATAAACTCATCTTT. Translating it yields CACDNLLGKYTDKLIF.

Details on this clone: This DNA translates differently at residue 10 from the TCRdb protein, which is that of a much larger clone; a read error is likely, and the protein shown is the DNA's own translation. Additional DNA sequences in this sample encode the identical CDR3. The chain recombines TRDV2 with TRDJ1; TRDD3 is a possible D gene (6 bases). The CDR3 contains 17 residues. Germline CDR1 reads GEAIGNYY; CDR2 reads EKD. V was clipped by 3 bases and J by 0 bases, with 19 bases between them. For the CDR3, the DNA is TGTGCCTGTGACTACATTGGGGGCAAAATATACACCGATAAACTCATCTTT. Translation: CACDYIGGKIYTDKLIF.

This clone came up a few times. The germline gene is not matched at one end of the junction; a read error may be the cause. The chain has TRDV2 and TRDJ3, with 11 bases matching TRDD3. The CDR3 has 19 residues. CDR1 and CDR2 from the germline V gene are GEAIGNYY and EKD. CDR3 nucleotides: TGCGCCTGTGACAAAGTACTGGGGGATAGCTCCTGGGACACCCGACAGATGTTTTTC. Encoded protein: CACDKVLGDSSWDTRQMFF.

Regarding this clone: The amino acid sequence in TCRdb belongs to a much larger clone and departs from this DNA's translation at residue 8, likely a sequencing read error; the sequence shown is translated from the DNA. This chain connects TRDV1 to TRDJ1; D remains ambiguous. The V gene lost 0 bases and the J gene lost 2 bases, with 16 bases spanning the gap. This CDR3 has 17 amino acids. Germline V CDR1 and CDR2: TSWWSYY, QGS. The CDR3 nucleotides are TGTGCTCTTGGGGAACTTCTACATGGCCCACAGACCGATAAACTCATCTTT. Encoded protein: CALGELLHGPQTDKLIF.

This clone was found a few times. The TCRdb protein comes from a much larger clone and disagrees with this DNA's translation at residue 4, likely due to a read error; the protein given here is derived from the DNA. For the CDR3, the DNA is TGTGCCTGTAACGAAGTCTCCGTACTGGGGGTGACCGATAAACTCATCTTT. Its protein is CACNEVSVLGVTDKLIF. The chain links TRDV2 to TRDJ1; 8 bases are shared with TRDD3. Germline assignment: CDR1 GEAIGNYY and CDR2 EKD. After removal of 6 bases from V and 2 bases from J, the junction contained 16 bases not matched to a gene. The CDR3 sequence is 17 residues long.

This clone was seen a handful of times. The mismatch at residue 11 between this DNA's translation and the TCRdb protein of a much larger clone likely reflects a read error; the protein shown is translated from the DNA. This chain uses TRDV2 with TRDJ1; the D gene is possibly TRDD3 (5 bases). Germline CDR1 reads GEAIGNYY; CDR2 reads EKD. Trimming took 0 bases from V and 9 from J, leaving 16 bases between them. The CDR3 totals 14 residues. Written as DNA, the CDR3 is TGTGCCTGTGACACCGCAGGGATCCGGACAGAACTCATCTTT. Amino acids: CACDTAGIRTELIF.

About this clone itself: TCRdb records a much larger clone's protein for this DNA, with a difference at residue 4 that likely arises from a read error; the protein given is the translation of the DNA. This sequence joins TRDV2 and TRDJ3; weak D call: TRDD3 (6 bases). Trimming took off 5 bases at V and 0 bases at J, with 19 bases between the two ends. The CDR3 spans 19 residues. Germline lookup yields CDR1 GEAIGNYY and CDR2 EKD. For the CDR3, the DNA is TGTGCCTGTGGCTCCCTATGGGGGGTGAGCTCCTGGGACACCCGACAGATGTTTTTC. Protein: CACGSLWGVSSWDTRQMFF.

This clone was recorded a few times. The TCRdb protein comes from a much larger clone and disagrees with this DNA's translation at residue 10, likely due to a read error; the protein given here is derived from the DNA. This chain uses TRDV2 with TRDJ1, with D possibly matching TRDD3 (6 bases). Germline V CDR1 and CDR2: GEAIGNYY, EKD. V was shortened by 0 bases and J by 3 bases, with 13 bases between the two germline ends. The CDR3 has 15 residues. The CDR3 DNA reads as TGTGCCTGTGACACCATTGGGAGATACGCCGATAAACTCATCTTT. As protein: CACDTIGRYADKLIF.

This clone came up many times. TCRdb has a much larger clone's protein, which differs at residue 6 from the translation of this DNA, likely because of a read error; what is shown is the protein translated from the DNA. This chain uses TRDV2 with TRDJ1; TRDD3 matches at 12 bases. J was trimmed by 3 bases and V by 0 bases; bases with no gene match: 7. The germline CDR1 and CDR2 sequences are GEAIGNYY and EKD. The length of the CDR3 is 17 residues. The CDR3 here is CACDTASSGGYADKLIF. The CDR3 nucleotides read TGTGCCTGTGACACCGCTTCCTCTGGGGGATACGCCGATAAACTCATCTTT.

This clone was observed a handful of times. TCRdb shows a much larger clone's protein in place of this DNA's translation, and the two differ at residue 5, likely through a read error; the protein shown is translated from the DNA. The chain recombines TRDV2 with TRDJ1, with TRDD3 matching over 9 bases. The V gene's germline CDR1 is GEAIGNYY and CDR2 EKD. After removal of 3 bases from V and 0 bases from J, the junction contained 10 bases not matched to a gene. CDR3 length: 17 amino acids. For the CDR3, the DNA is TGTGCCTGTGACGTCCTTAGTACTGGGGGACACACCGATAAACTCATCTTT. Residues: CACDVLSTGGHTDKLIF.

Details on this clone: A far larger clone is one base from this, pointing to a likely read error. In the same sample, other DNA sequences code for this CDR3. The gene calls are TRDV1 and TRDJ1, with TRDD3 matching 9 bases. This CDR3 comprises 20 residues. Germline-derived CDR1 and CDR2 are TSWWSYY and QGS. The CDR3 spells CALGELGIPTYWGNTDKLIF. DNA for the CDR3: TGTGCTCTTGGGGAACTAGGTATTCCTACCTACTGGGGGAACACCGACAAACTCATCTTT.

This clone was counted between two and nine times. TCRdb pairs this DNA with a much larger clone's protein that differs at residue 4, likely a read error; the protein shown was translated from the DNA. This chain joins TRDV2 and TRDJ1, with 7 bases matching TRDD3. From germline, CDR1 is GEAIGNYY and CDR2 EKD. CDR3 size: 17 residues. With 5 bases clipped from V and 0 bases from J, the junction kept 14 bases outside the gene matches. This CDR3 reads CACGEIGGSLYTDKLIF. CDR3 DNA: TGTGCCTGTGGCGAGATAGGGGGATCCCTGTACACCGATAAACTCATCTTT.

This clone showed up just a few times. This DNA translates differently at residue 8 from the TCRdb protein, which is that of a much larger clone; a read error is likely, and the protein shown is the DNA's own translation. The V and J genes are TRDV2 and TRDJ1, with D perhaps TRDD2 (5 bases). Germline V gene data show CDR1 as GEAIGNYY and CDR2 as EKD. V lost 3 bases, J lost 1 base, and 20 bases lay in between. The CDR3 covers 17 residues. CDR3: CACDSVGRTYGTDKLIF. CDR3 DNA sequence: TGTGCCTGTGACTCCGTTGGGAGGACCTACGGCACCGATAAACTCATCTTT.

In regard to this clone: This DNA's translation and the protein TCRdb lists, from a much larger clone, do not match at residue 12, likely due to a read error; the protein shown is translated from the DNA. The chain employs TRDV2 and TRDJ1; TRDD3 matches 12 bases. Looked up from germline, CDR1 is GEAIGNYY and CDR2 is EKD. The CDR3 totals 16 residues. CDR3: CACDALLGDTTGKLIF. The CDR3 nucleotides are TGTGCCTGTGACGCTTTACTGGGGGATACCACCGGTAAACTCATCTTT.

This clone is categorized as large. The same CDR3 arises from other DNA sequences in this sample as well. This chain links TRDV2 with TRDJ1; TRDD3 matches 12 bases. This CDR3 has 20 residues. Losses at the gene ends were 0 bases for V and 0 bases for J; bases not matched to a gene: 13. The germline CDR1 and CDR2 sequences are GEAIGNYY and EKD. CDR3 sequence reads: CACDTVLTGGYKRDTDKLIF. The CDR3 DNA is TGTGCCTGTGACACCGTCCTTACTGGGGGATACAAAAGGGACACCGATAAACTCATCTTT.

Concerning this clone: The protein TCRdb gives is from a much larger clone and does not agree with this DNA's translation at residue 9, likely a read error; the protein shown here comes from the DNA. The gene calls are TRDV2 and TRDJ1, with D possibly being TRDD3 (5 bases). The V end lost 3 bases, the J end lost 5 bases, and 24 bases lay between the germline ends. The CDR3 has 17 amino acids. Germline loops: CDR1 GEAIGNYY, CDR2 EKD. CDR3 region: CACDPVGGEYATDKLIF. Written as DNA, the CDR3 is TGTGCCTGTGACCCTGTTGGTGGGGAATACGCCACGGATAAACTCATCTTT.

There are a few counts of this clone. Since a far larger clone is one base different, this is likely a read error. In the same sample, other DNA sequences code for this CDR3. V usage is TRDV2 and J usage is TRDJ1, with D possibly TRDD3 on 6 matching bases. Germline loops: CDR1 GEAIGNYY, CDR2 EKD. This CDR3 contains 15 residues. CDR3 sequence reads: CACDILGTNTDKLIF. In DNA, the CDR3 is TGTGCCTGTGACATCCTGGGGACGAACACCGATAAACTCATTTTT.

This clone was counted between two and nine times. For this DNA, TCRdb reports the protein of a much larger clone, which diverges at residue 14, most likely from a read error; the protein presented here is translated directly from the DNA. The chain is built from TRDV2 and TRDJ1, with 8 bases that match TRDD3. The CDR3 runs 16 residues. Germline values: CDR1 GEAIGNYY, CDR2 EKD. For the CDR3, the DNA is TGTGCCTGTGACCCACTGGGGGTTCCGTACACCGATAAACCCATCTTT. It is translated as CACDPLGVPYTDKPIF.

With respect to this clone: A far larger clone is only one base removed, so a read error is likely. The DNA is omitted, as the CDR3 cannot be located on it reliably, and the CDR3 follows TCRdb's listing. TRAV29/DV5 is the V gene, and the J gene was not called; no check of the table's D call, TRDD3, against the DNA was made. The CDR3 sequence runs 29 residues, both termini included. Germline values: CDR1 NSMFDY, CDR2 ISSIKDK. The CDR3 sequence: CSVLLCSKSYPFLLLGDRYDVRYTDKLIF.

Note on this clone: The TCRdb record carries a much larger clone's protein, which differs from this DNA's translation at residue 6; a read error is the likely cause, and the protein listed here is the DNA translation. The chain links TRDV2 to TRDJ1; no definite D call. Trimming pared 3 bases from V and 0 bases from J, leaving 19 bases between. The CDR3 extends over 17 amino acids. Germline CDR1 reads GEAIGNYY; CDR2 reads EKD. CDR3 amino acids: CACDLAGSPPYTDKLIF. DNA of the CDR3: TGTGCCTGTGACCTGGCGGGGTCACCCCCCTACACCGATAAACTCATCTTT.

Points on this clone: This DNA's translation differs at residue 3 from TCRdb's protein, which comes from a much larger clone; a read error is likely, and the protein shown is translated from the DNA. The V gene is TRDV1, the J gene TRDJ1, with TRDD3 matching 13 bases. CDR3 length equals 23 residues. Germline V lookup: CDR1 TSWWSYY, CDR2 QGS. Here the CDR3 reads CASGPTASYWGIRKIGYTDKLIF. In DNA form, the CDR3 reads TGTGCCTCGGGGCCTACAGCGTCTTACTGGGGGATACGCAAGATTGGGTACACCGATAAACTCATCTTT.

On this clone: The mismatch at residue 13 between this DNA's translation and the TCRdb protein of a much larger clone likely reflects a read error; the protein shown is translated from the DNA. The V call is TRDV2, the J call TRDJ1, with 12 bases that match TRDD3. Germline trimming cut 0 bases from V and 4 bases from J; bases unmatched to any gene: 11. This CDR3 is built from 18 residues. Germline lookup yields CDR1 GEAIGNYY and CDR2 EKD. The DNA of the CDR3 is TGTGCCTGTGACACCGTCACTGGGGGATACCCCTCCATCGATAAACTCATCTTT. It yields the protein CACDTVTGGYPSIDKLIF.